This is a list of T cell receptor beta chains from one sample in a study of cytomegalovirus exposure and HLA in healthy donors. TCRdb's table, derived via immunoSEQ multiplex PCR, lists solely in-frame clones and lacks some. The sample includes around 130,000 clones, nearly 90% of them seen just once. The specimen sequenced was PBMCs. All receptors derive from a man aged 25-45 years in good health and CMV-seronegative. Both conserved end residues are part of each CDR3. The order of the fields is clone size, V gene, J gene, D gene, CDR3 DNA, CDR3 protein. D genes are given only for firm matches. Part of the rows lack a size; the others show once, few, many or a class for expanded clones.

size: NA; V: TRBV6-5; J: TRBJ2-7; D: NA; DNA: TGTGCCAGCAGTTACGGGTTAGGAGCCTACGAGCAGTACTTC; CDR3: CASSYGLGAYEQYF
size: NA; V: TRBV5-4; J: TRBJ2-6; D: TRBD2; DNA: TGTGCCAGCAGCCGGACTAGCTTCTCTGGGGCCAACGTCCTGACTTTC; CDR3: CASSRTSFSGANVLTF
size: NA; V: TRBV6-5; J: TRBJ2-7; D: NA; DNA: TGTGCCAGCAGTTACCGGACAGCCCGCCGAAACGAGCAGTACTTC; CDR3: CASSYRTARRNEQYF
size: NA; V: TRBV19; J: TRBJ1-2; D: NA; DNA: TGTGCCAGTAGTGCTGATAGGGGCTATGGCTACACCTTC; CDR3: CASSADRGYGYTF
size: once; V: TRBV6-5; J: TRBJ1-5; D: TRBD1; DNA: TGTGCCAGCAGCCCGACAGGGGGCAATCAGCCCCAGCATTTT; CDR3: CASSPTGGNQPQHF
size: NA; V: TRBV10-1; J: TRBJ2-2; D: NA; DNA: TGCGCCAGCAGTGAGTCACCGTGGAGGACTCCTGGGTCCGGGGAGCTGTTTTTT; CDR3: CASSESPWRTPGSGELFF
size: NA; V: TRBV9; J: TRBJ1-2; D: NA; DNA: TGTGCCAGCAGCCCGCAGGGTCTTACTAACTATGGCTACACCTTC; CDR3: CASSPQGLTNYGYTF
size: NA; V: TRBV7-6; J: TRBJ2-1; D: NA; DNA: TGTGCCAGCAGCTTAGCGGGTAGGGGCCCCTACAATGAGCAGTTCTTC; CDR3: CASSLAGRGPYNEQFF
size: NA; V: TRBV4-2; J: TRBJ1-6; D: TRBD1; DNA: TGTGCCAGCAGCCAAGATCGGGCAGGGGGTTCACCCCTCCACTTT; CDR3: CASSQDRAGGSPLHF
size: NA; V: TRBV7-2; J: TRBJ2-7; D: TRBD1; DNA: TGTGCCGGAACCCCCGGGACAGGGCTCTCCTACGAGCAGTACTTC; CDR3: CAGTPGTGLSYEQYF
size: NA; V: TRBV4-2; J: TRBJ1-1; D: NA; DNA: TGTGCCAGCAGCCAGAGGGCGGGGATGGGGACTGAAGCTTTCTTT; CDR3: CASSQRAGMGTEAFF
size: NA; V: TRBV27; J: TRBJ1-2; D: NA; DNA: TGTGCCAGCAGTTTATCTTGGGGGCTCTATGGCTACACCTTC; CDR3: CASSLSWGLYGYTF
size: NA; V: TRBV4-1; J: TRBJ1-4; D: TRBD1; DNA: TGCGCCAGCAGCCAACCGACGGGGACAGGGCGCGAAAAACTGTTTTTT; CDR3: CASSQPTGTGREKLFF
size: NA; V: TRBV6-5; J: TRBJ1-2; D: NA; DNA: TGTGCCAGCAGCCCGGGACACGGAAAGGGCTACACCTTC; CDR3: CASSPGHGKGYTF
size: NA; V: TRBV14; J: TRBJ1-1; D: NA; DNA: TGTGCCAGCAGCCTCTCGGGATATTATATGAACACTGAAGCTTTCTTT; CDR3: CASSLSGYYMNTEAFF
size: NA; V: TRBV19; J: TRBJ1-2; D: TRBD1; DNA: TGTGCCAGCGAACAGGGGCCCTATGGCTACACCTTC; CDR3: CASEQGPYGYTF
size: NA; V: TRBV7-9; J: TRBJ2-3; D: NA; DNA: TGTGCCAGCAGCTACAGGGAGTCAGATACGCAGTATTTT; CDR3: CASSYRESDTQYF
size: NA; V: TRBV7-8; J: TRBJ2-1; D: NA; DNA: TGTGCCAGCAGCACACGGACAAGATACGAGCAGTTCTTC; CDR3: CASSTRTRYEQFF
size: NA; V: TRBV6-5; J: TRBJ1-1; D: NA; DNA: TGTGCCAGCTTCCCTTCAGGGACTGAAGCTTTCTTT; CDR3: CASFPSGTEAFF
size: NA; V: TRBV7-9; J: TRBJ1-2; D: TRBD1; DNA: TGTGCCAGCAGCTATGGACAGGGGGCCTATGGCTACACCTTC; CDR3: CASSYGQGAYGYTF
size: NA; V: TRBV5-1; J: TRBJ1-2; D: TRBD1; DNA: TGCGCCAGCAGCTTGGCCGCGGGACAGGGACCTATAGGGTATGGCTACACCTTC; CDR3: CASSLAAGQGPIGYGYTF
size: NA; V: TRBV5-1; J: TRBJ2-1; D: TRBD1; DNA: TGCGCCAGCAGCTCCGGGACAGGGCTTGCCTACAATGAGCAGTTCTTC; CDR3: CASSSGTGLAYNEQFF
size: NA; V: TRBV7-2; J: TRBJ2-1; D: TRBD2; DNA: TGTGCCAGCAGCCGACTAGCGGGGGGCCTCCGGGAGCAGTTCTTC; CDR3: CASSRLAGGLREQFF
size: NA; V: TRBV4-1; J: TRBJ1-2; D: NA; DNA: TGCGCCAGCAGCCAAGCTGACACCCTTACGGGCTACACCTTC; CDR3: CASSQADTLTGYTF
size: NA; V: TRBV7-8; J: TRBJ2-5; D: NA; DNA: TGTGCCAGCAGCTTAGTGTATAGAGGGAAAGAGACCCAGTACTTC; CDR3: CASSLVYRGKETQYF
size: NA; V: TRBV10-2; J: TRBJ2-2; D: TRBD2; DNA: TGCGCCAGCAGCCTCGGGGGGGTTGTCGGGGAGCTGTTTTTT; CDR3: CASSLGGVVGELFF
size: NA; V: TRBV7-2; J: TRBJ2-2; D: TRBD1; DNA: TGTGCCAGCAGCTGGACAGGGACCGGCACCGGGGAGCTGTTTTTT; CDR3: CASSWTGTGTGELFF
size: NA; V: TRBV5-4; J: TRBJ2-1; D: TRBD2; DNA: TGTGCCAGCAGCTTGGGGGCTGGACTAGCGGGGACCTCCTACAATGAGCAGTTCTTC; CDR3: CASSLGAGLAGTSYNEQFF
size: NA; V: TRBV6-5; J: TRBJ2-2; D: NA; DNA: TGTGCCAGCAGCAGAAACACCGGGGAGCTGTTTTTT; CDR3: CASSRNTGELFF
size: NA; V: TRBV7-3; J: TRBJ2-3; D: TRBD1; DNA: TGTGCCAGCAGCTTAATAGCAGGGGGCGAAGATACGCAGTATTTT; CDR3: CASSLIAGGEDTQYF
size: NA; V: TRBV18; J: TRBJ2-1; D: TRBD2; DNA: TGTGCCAGCCGCGGGGGGGACTACAATGAGCAGTTCTTC; CDR3: CASRGGDYNEQFF
size: NA; V: TRBV29-1; J: TRBJ2-2; D: TRBD2; DNA: TGCAGCGTTTGGGCCAGGGAGGGCGGGGAGCTGTTTTTT; CDR3: CSVWAREGGELFF
size: NA; V: TRBV10-3; J: TRBJ1-2; D: NA; DNA: TGTGCCATTCCCGGGCGGGGAGGGATCGGCTACACCTTC; CDR3: CAIPGRGGIGYTF
size: NA; V: TRBV6-5; J: TRBJ1-2; D: TRBD1; DNA: TGTGCCAGCAGTTACTCGGGGGGACAGGGAATAGATGGCTACACCTTC; CDR3: CASSYSGGQGIDGYTF
size: NA; V: TRBV29-1; J: TRBJ2-3; D: NA; DNA: TGCAGCGTTGGGGGCGGGGAGGGCACAGATACGCAGTATTTT; CDR3: CSVGGGEGTDTQYF
size: NA; V: TRBV6-5; J: TRBJ1-2; D: NA; DNA: TGTGCCAGCAGTTTCGACAGAAGATATAACTATGGCTACACCTTC; CDR3: CASSFDRRYNYGYTF
size: once; V: TRBV13; J: TRBJ2-7; D: TRBD1; DNA: TGTGCCAGCAGCTCCCGGACAGGGGGCTACGAGCAGTACTTC; CDR3: CASSSRTGGYEQYF
size: NA; V: TRBV19; J: TRBJ2-7; D: TRBD2; DNA: TGTGCCAGTAGTCCTGGGGGGGGCTACGAGCAGTACTTC; CDR3: CASSPGGGYEQYF
size: NA; V: TRBV2; J: TRBJ2-3; D: NA; DNA: TGTGCCAGCAGTGAACCCCGGGGTAGCACAGATACGCAGTATTTT; CDR3: CASSEPRGSTDTQYF
size: few; V: TRBV6-5; J: TRBJ1-5; D: NA; DNA: TGTGCCAGCAGTTCCCAGGGTCAGTATCAGCCCCAGCATTTT; CDR3: CASSSQGQYQPQHF
size: few; V: TRBV28; J: TRBJ1-5; D: NA; DNA: TGTGCCAGCAGCCTAACCCCTAAGCGGGGTCATTTT; CDR3: CASSLTPKRGHF
size: NA; V: TRBV5-1; J: TRBJ1-1; D: TRBD1; DNA: TGCGCCAGCAGCTTGGATGGGACAGGGAAAGGTGAAGCTTTCTTT; CDR3: CASSLDGTGKGEAFF
size: NA; V: TRBV29-1; J: TRBJ2-6; D: TRBD1; DNA: TGCAGCGTTCGCTTGGGACAGGACTCTGGGGCCAACGTCCTGACTTTC; CDR3: CSVRLGQDSGANVLTF
size: once; V: TRBV5-1; J: TRBJ2-1; D: TRBD2; DNA: TGCGCCAGCAGCTGGGGACTAGCGGGGGGGCCTCCCTACAATGAGCAGTTCTTC; CDR3: CASSWGLAGGPPYNEQFF
size: NA; V: TRBV4-1; J: TRBJ1-1; D: NA; DNA: TGCGCCAGCAGCCAAGAAGTACCCGGACAGATCGAATTGAACACTGAAGCTTTCTTT; CDR3: CASSQEVPGQIELNTEAFF
size: once; V: TRBV4-3; J: TRBJ1-1; D: NA; DNA: TGCGCCAGCAGCCAAGAGGCAGCACTAAACACTGAAGCTTTCTTT; CDR3: CASSQEAALNTEAFF
size: NA; V: TRBV6-5; J: TRBJ1-1; D: NA; DNA: TGTGCCAGCAGTTACTCGGGGGGGCCTGAAGCTTTCTTT; CDR3: CASSYSGGPEAFF
size: medium-sized; V: TRBV21-1; J: TRBJ1-5; D: NA; DNA: TGTGCCAGCAGCACCTGGACAGGGGGCGAGGGCAATCAGCCCCAGCATTTT; CDR3: CASSTWTGGEGNQPQHF
size: NA; V: TRBV9; J: TRBJ2-7; D: NA; DNA: TGTGCCAGCAGCGTAGAGCCGGGGGGCGTCCACGAGCAGTACTTC; CDR3: CASSVEPGGVHEQYF
size: NA; V: TRBV29-1; J: TRBJ1-4; D: NA; DNA: TGCAGCGTTGTCAGGGAAGGTGAAAAACTGTTTTTT; CDR3: CSVVREGEKLFF
size: NA; V: TRBV19; J: TRBJ2-3; D: NA; DNA: TGTGCCAGTAGCGGGGGAGCAGATACGCAGTATTTT; CDR3: CASSGGADTQYF
size: NA; V: TRBV28; J: TRBJ2-5; D: TRBD2; DNA: TGTGCCAGCAGTAGGGTGACCCGGGAGGGGACCCAGTACTTC; CDR3: CASSRVTREGTQYF